Following are 26 T cell receptor beta chains from one sample sequenced in a study of blood T cell repertoires in COVID-19. Only in-frame clones appear in the TCRdb table, and some are missing; sequencing was by immunoSEQ multiplex PCR. Among about 190,000 clones, roughly 80% were seen once, and the ten largest hold 9.5% to 15%. The source material was peripheral blood. Source of these receptors: a woman between 45 and 60 years old with acute or convalescent COVID-19.

The chain is built from TRBV4-2 and TRBJ2-3; TRBD2 matches 11 bases. V was pared by 0 bases and J by 5 bases, with 7 bases of the junction left unmatched. CDR1 and CDR2 from the germline V gene are LGHNA and YNFKEQ. The CDR3 contains 17 residues. The CDR3 sequence is CASSQDHVAGGRDTQYF. The CDR3 DNA reads as TGTGCCAGCAGCCAAGATCATGTAGCGGGGGGGAGAGATACGCAGTATTTT.

This clone was detected only once. One junction end disagrees with the germline gene, perhaps due to a read error. The chain links TRBV11-2 to TRBJ2-7, with D perhaps TRBD2 (5 bases). The CDR3 extends over 14 amino acids. CDR1 is SGHAT and CDR2 is FQNNGV in the germline V gene. CDR3 residues: CASSLLTDSYEQYF. Here the CDR3 DNA reads TGTGCCAGCAGCTTACTAACGGACTCCTACGAGCAATACTTC. Supplemented by reference TRBV11-2 and TRBJ2-7, the full variable domain reads EAGVAQSPRYKIIEKRQSVAFWCNPISGHATLYWYQQILGQGPKLLIQFQNNGVVDDSQLPKDRFSAERLKGVDSTLKIQPAKLEDSAVYLCASSLLTDSYEQYFGPGTRLTVT.

This chain joins TRBV30 and TRBJ2-7; D is possibly TRBD2 (5 bases). CDR1 GTSNPN and CDR2 SVGIG come from the germline V gene (reference sequence). The CDR3 is 14 amino acids. Trimming left V 3 bases short and J 3 bases short, with 15 bases between. The CDR3 spells CAWSGLESDYEQYF. CDR3 bases: TGTGCCTGGAGCGGACTGGAGTCCGACTACGAGCAGTACTTC.

This chain uses TRBV19 with TRBJ1-2, with 7 positions matching TRBD1. The CDR3 covers 13 residues. The germline CDR1 and CDR2 sequences are LNHDA and SQIVND (reference sequence). Trimming cost V 3 bases and J 4 bases; bases outside gene matches: 2. CDR3 sequence reads: CASSMGTVYGYTF. CDR3 DNA: TGTGCCAGTAGTATGGGGACAGTCTATGGCTACACCTTC.

The chain employs TRBV27 and TRBJ2-3; the D gene is possibly TRBD1 (5 bases). Germline V gene sequence: CDR1 MNHEY, CDR2 SMNVEV (reference sequence). The length of the CDR3 is 15 residues. V was shortened by 2 bases and J by 0 bases, with 9 bases between the two germline ends. CDR3 residues: CASSLEAGSTDTQYF. In DNA, the CDR3 is TGTGCCAGCAGTTTAGAGGCAGGGAGCACAGATACGCAGTATTTT.

The V and J genes are TRBV6-1 and TRBJ1-3, with 8 positions matching TRBD1. This CDR3 has 16 amino acids. CDR1 MNHNS and CDR2 SASEGT come from the germline V gene. V trimming: 4 bases; J trimming: 1 base; junction bases outside the gene matches: 6. The CDR3 here is CASSADRGISGNTIYF. In DNA form, the CDR3 reads TGTGCCAGCAGTGCCGACAGGGGAATTTCTGGAAACACCATATATTTT.

This clone came up a few times. This rearrangement joins TRBV7-2 to TRBJ1-2, with 11 bases fitting TRBD1. The CDR3 spans 14 residues. J was trimmed by 7 bases and V by 4 bases; bases with no gene match: 5. CDR1 is SGHTA, CDR2 FQGNSA, per germline. CDR3 protein: CASSSDRGRSGYTF. In DNA, the CDR3 is TGTGCCAGCAGCTCGGACAGGGGGCGATCTGGCTACACCTTC.

This clone was seen just once. The rearrangement joins TRBV3-1 (or the pseudogene TRBV3-2) to TRBJ2-1; D may be TRBD1 (6 bases). Trimming stripped 0 bases from V and 0 bases from J, with 12 bases between. Per the germline V gene, CDR1 is LGHDT and CDR2 is YNNKEL (reference sequence). The CDR3 runs 17 residues. The CDR3 here is CASSQDATGCSYNEQFF. DNA of the CDR3: TGTGCCAGCAGCCAAGATGCCACAGGGTGCTCCTACAATGAGCAGTTCTTC.

V and J are TRBV7-8 and TRBJ1-1; the D gene is possibly TRBD1 (5 bases). The CDR3 has 13 residues. The germline V gene has CDR1 SGHVS and CDR2 FQNEAQ. With 3 bases removed from V and 6 bases from J, the gap between germline ends came to 11 bases. CDR3 in DNA: TGTGCCAGCAGCTTCTCAGGGTTCGCTGAAGCTTTCTTT. Its protein is CASSFSGFAEAFF.

The rearrangement joins TRBV5-1 to TRBJ2-2; 11 bases are shared with TRBD2. V shed 5 bases, J shed 0 bases, and the junction held 6 bases outside the gene matches. CDR1 SGHRS and CDR2 YFSETQ come from the germline V gene. This CDR3 is built from 17 residues. The CDR3 DNA reads TGCGCCAGCAGACGAGGGACTAGCGGAACGAACACCGGGGAGCTGTTTTTT. Amino acid sequence: CASRRGTSGTNTGELFF.

The chain has TRBV18 and TRBJ2-7; 8 nucleotides line up with TRBD2. CDR1 is KGHSH, CDR2 LQKENI, per germline. This CDR3 has 17 residues. J was trimmed by 0 bases and V by 1 base; bases with no gene match: 8. In DNA form, the CDR3 reads TGTGCCAGCTCACCACAGGCACTAGCGGTTTCCTCCTACGAGCAGTACTTC. Its protein is CASSPQALAVSSYEQYF.

The chain recombines TRBV5-6 with TRBJ1-3, with D perhaps TRBD1 (6 bases). The CDR3 length is 14 residues. Trimming pared 4 bases from V and 2 bases from J, leaving 10 bases between. Germline V gene lookup returns CDR1 SGHDT and CDR2 YYEEEE. The CDR3 coding sequence is TGTGCCAGCAGCGCCCAGGGGACTGGAAACACCATATATTTT. It is translated as CASSAQGTGNTIYF.

The chain recombines TRBV28 with TRBJ2-7; D unclear. Trimming took off 6 bases at V and 4 bases at J, with 10 bases between the two ends. Germline V gene lookup returns CDR1 MDHEN and CDR2 SYDVKM. The CDR3 covers 12 residues. This chain's CDR3 is CASSATPYEQYF. The DNA for the CDR3 is TGTGCCAGCAGCGCTACCCCTTACGAGCAGTACTTC. The full variable domain, in which reference TRBV28 and TRBJ2-7 provide the parts outside the CDR3, is DVKVTQSSRYLVKRTGEKVFLECVQDMDHENMFWYRQDPGLGLRLIYFSYDVKMKEKGDIPEGYSVSREKKERFSLILESASTNQTSMYLCASSATPYEQYFGPGTRLTVT.

The chain employs TRBV28 and TRBJ1-1; 9 bases fit TRBD1. Germline values: CDR1 MDHEN, CDR2 SYDVKM. V lost 7 bases to trimming and J lost 1 base; unmatched junction nucleotides: 7. The CDR3 covers 15 residues. In DNA, the CDR3 is TGTGCCAGCAATCTACCGGGACAGGGGAACACTGAAGCTTTCTTT. Amino acids: CASNLPGQGNTEAFF.

The table lists this clone with a few counts. Here the CDR3 DNA reads TGTGCCTGGGAGGACAGGGGTAGAGGGAACACTGAAGCTTTCTTT. It is translated as CAWEDRGRGNTEAFF. This sequence joins TRBV30 and TRBJ1-1; the match to TRBD1 covers 9 bases. The CDR3 has 15 residues. The V segment lost 5 bases and the J segment 1 base; nucleotides outside the gene matches: 8. Germline CDR1 and CDR2: GTSNPN and SVGIG (reference sequence).

This clone was observed at least ten times. This chain links TRBV30 with TRBJ1-6; 12 bases are a match to TRBD1. The CDR3 has 15 amino acids. Germline V gene sequence: CDR1 GTSNPN, CDR2 SVGIG (reference sequence). V shed 3 bases, J shed 7 bases, and the junction held 4 bases outside the gene matches. DNA of the CDR3: TGTGCCTGGAGGCGAGGGACAGGGGGCAATTCACCCCTCCACTTT. Translating it yields CAWRRGTGGNSPLHF.

This clone has just one count. J is TRBJ2-3 and V is TRBV21-1; TRBD2 is taken as the D call from the table, unchecked against the DNA. TRBV21-1 is shown as a pseudogene. The CDR3 loop spans 16 amino acids. The CDR3 region has the DNA TGTGCCAGCAGCAAAGGTCTAGCGGGAAGCACAGATACGCAGTATTTT. It codes for CASSKGLAGSTDTQYF.

The chain links TRBV11-2 to TRBJ2-7, with 7 bases lining up with TRBD1. Trimming at V came to 1 base and at J to 3 bases, leaving 6 bases not matched to a gene. CDR1 and CDR2 (germline): SGHAT, FQNNGV. The CDR3 spans 15 residues. CDR3 protein: CASSLGGTALYEQYF. The CDR3 DNA sequence: TGTGCCAGCAGCTTAGGGGGGACAGCTCTCTACGAGCAGTACTTC.

V gene TRBV7-7 combines with J gene TRBJ2-2; 7 bases agree with TRBD1. Trimming removed 5 bases from V and 4 bases from J; junction bases left unmatched: 7. Germline V CDR1 and CDR2: SSHAT, FNYEAQ (reference sequence). The CDR3 spans 15 residues. CDR3 amino acids: CASSPQGSGTGELFF. As DNA, the CDR3 is TGTGCCAGCAGCCCACAGGGGTCGGGCACCGGGGAGCTGTTTTTT. The full variable domain, rest sourced from reference TRBV7-7 and TRBJ2-2, is GAGVSQSPRYKVTKRGQDVTLRCDPISSHATLYWYQQALGQGPEFLTYFNYEAQPDKSGLPSDRFSAERPEGSISTLTIQRTEQRDSAMYRCASSPQGSGTGELFFGEGSRLTVL.

J is TRBJ2-5 and V is TRBV19, with D perhaps matching TRBD1 (7 bases). Looked up from germline, CDR1 is LNHDA and CDR2 is SQIVND (reference sequence). Trimming shortened V by 6 bases and J by 6 bases, and 20 bases separated the two germline ends. The CDR3 is made up of 15 amino acids. The CDR3 protein is CASRVEGAGVKTQYF. The CDR3 bases are TGTGCCAGTAGAGTGGAGGGGGCCGGGGTGAAGACCCAGTACTTC.

The V call is TRBV28, the J call TRBJ1-4; D possibly corresponds to TRBD1 (5 bases). CDR3 size: 14 residues. The V gene's germline CDR1 is MDHEN and CDR2 SYDVKM. V was shortened by 4 bases and J by 5 bases, with 11 bases between the two germline ends. The CDR3 bases are TGTGCCAGCAGTTCCCCAGGGCAGAATGAAAAACTGTTTTTT. It is translated as CASSSPGQNEKLFF.

The chain is built from TRBV11-2 and TRBJ1-1; possible D gene TRBD1, 5 bases. The ends were cut back, 6 bases at V and 4 bases at J, with 12 bases in the middle. This CDR3 comprises 13 residues. The germline V gene has CDR1 SGHAT and CDR2 FQNNGV. CDR3 sequence (DNA): TGTGCCAGCAGGCTGGGGCAGCGCACTGAAGCTTTCTTT. This codes for CASRLGQRTEAFF.

The chain recombines TRBV5-4 with TRBJ2-1; 9 nucleotides line up with TRBD2. V dropped 0 bases and J dropped 7; count of bases not matched to a gene: 8. Germline CDR1 reads SGHNT; CDR2 reads YYREEE (reference sequence). CDR3 length equals 16 residues. CDR3 sequence: CASSLGASGVLNEQFF. CDR3 DNA: TGTGCCAGCAGCTTGGGGGCTAGCGGGGTGTTGAATGAGCAGTTCTTC.

The V call is TRBV4-3, the J call TRBJ2-2, with D possibly matching TRBD2 (5 bases). CDR1 LGHNA and CDR2 YSLEER come from the germline V gene. Trimming pared 4 bases from V and 15 bases from J, leaving 21 bases between. The CDR3 has 14 residues. CDR3 coding DNA: TGCGCCAGCAGCCTAACATTACCGGGCACGAGGGTGTTTTTT. This codes for CASSLTLPGTRVFF.

The rearrangement links TRBV6-5 to TRBJ1-3, with D maybe TRBD1 (6 bases). Germline-derived CDR1 and CDR2 are MNHEY and SVGAGI. V lost 5 bases and J 3 bases, leaving 14 bases between the germline ends. The length of the CDR3 is 15 residues. Here the CDR3 reads CASSKEQGRGNTIYF. The CDR3 DNA reads TGTGCCAGCAGTAAGGAACAGGGTCGTGGAAACACCATATATTTT.

The chain is built from TRBV5-1 and TRBJ2-2; D call uncertain. Germline CDR1 reads SGHRS; CDR2 reads YFSETQ. CDR3 length: 13 amino acids. Trimming shortened V by 1 base and J by 6 bases, and 7 bases separated the two germline ends. The chain's CDR3 is CASSLNEAGELFF. In DNA, the CDR3 is TGCGCCAGCAGCTTGAATGAGGCCGGGGAGCTGTTTTTT.